Each of the 3 T cell receptor beta chains below was sequenced from the same sample in a study of blood T cell repertoires in COVID-19. Generated by immunoSEQ multiplex PCR, the TCRdb table keeps only in-frame clones and is missing some. The data contain 110,000 to 150,000 clones, roughly four fifths of them singletons. Sequenced material: peripheral blood. These receptors all stem from a woman over 75 with acute or convalescent COVID-19.

The genes are TRBV6-5 and TRBJ1-5; tentative D call: TRBD1 (6 bases). V gave up 2 bases and J gave up 4 bases, with 9 bases separating them. This CDR3 has 14 residues. Per the germline V gene, CDR1 is MNHEY and CDR2 is SVGAGI. In DNA form, the CDR3 reads TGTGCCAGCAGTTACAACGGACAGAATCAGCCCCAGCATTTT. Encoded protein: CASSYNGQNQPQHF.

The chain links TRBV7-8 to TRBJ1-1; D is unclear. Germline V CDR1 and CDR2: SGHVS, FQNEAQ. V shed 1 base and J shed 3 bases, with 6 bases lying between them. CDR3 length equals 13 residues. CDR3 protein: CASSLVTDTEAFF. CDR3 bases: TGTGCCAGCAGCTTAGTCACGGACACTGAAGCTTTCTTT. The variable domain in full, with the rest retrieved from reference TRBV7-8 and TRBJ1-1, is GAGVSQSPRYKVAKRGQDVALRCDPISGHVSLFWYQQALGQGPEFLTYFQNEAQLDKSGLPSDRFFAERPEGSVSTLKIQRTQQEDSAVYLCASSLVTDTEAFFGQGTRLTVV.

CDR3 DNA sequence: TGTGCCAGCAGCTTAGGGCGGGGGGATGCAGAGACCCAGTACTTC. It specifies CASSLGRGDAETQYF. The chain has TRBV7-7 and TRBJ2-5; TRBD2 aligns across 8 bases. Trimming took 1 base from V and 4 from J; bases not matched to a gene: 5. Per the germline V gene, CDR1 is SSHAT and CDR2 is FNYEAQ (reference sequence). This CDR3 has 15 residues.